The clone carrying this T cell receptor (beta chain) occurred a few times. This specimen belongs to a study of control samples from healthy donors and cancer patients. The protocol was immunoSEQ multiplex PCR, while the TCRdb copy is restricted to in-frame clones and leaves out a portion. The repertoire holds 100,000 to 150,000 clones, with approximately 92% as singletons. Germline CDR1 and CDR2: LNHDA and SQIVND (reference sequence). Trimming took 2 bases from V and 1 from J, leaving 8 bases between them. The CDR3 has 14 residues. The TCR originated in a man older than 75 with head and neck cancer. This sequence joins TRBV19 and TRBJ1-1; D unresolved. Sequenced input: PBMCs. Written as DNA, the CDR3 is TGTGCCAGTAGTATACGACACAAGAACACTGAAGCTTTCTTT. Translated: CASSIRHKNTEAFF.